Detailed here is one T cell receptor (beta chain). Its antigen is unknown. This CDR3 contains 19 residues. The germline V gene has CDR1 MNHNY and CDR2 SVGAGI (reference sequence). V dropped 6 bases and J dropped 0; count of bases not matched to a gene: 8. Sequenced by immunoSEQ multiplex PCR; TCRdb stores in-frame clones only, minus some. The data hold under 250,000 clones, with about 93% observed a single time. This sample was taken from a study of T cell responses to AZD1222 COVID-19 vaccine. General study points: Mostly white British, mostly female donors; authors suggested clonal diversity may be underestimated. Dominant CD4 TCR responses targeted spike regions 160-218 and 743-854. Sampling captured repertoires only after the peak T cell response. Nearly half of unique spike-specific TCRs reportedly avoided B.1.351 and B.1.1.7 mutated regions.

Sequenced material: peripheral blood, taken on day 0 of MenACWY control vaccination. The rearrangement uses TRBV6-6 and TRBJ2-1, with 16 positions matching TRBD2. This clonotype was sampled from an adult in good health. Written as DNA, the CDR3 is TGTGCCAGCAGCCGACCGGGACTAGCGGGGGGGCTCTCCTACAATGAGCAGTTCTTC. Amino acids: CASSRPGLAGGLSYNEQFF.